This T cell receptor (beta chain) was documented in a study of blood T cell repertoires in COVID-19. Overall study: Some COVID-19 samples were acute and others convalescent; all came from the United States, Italy and Spain. Sources were T cells, B-cell-depleted T cells, or PBMCs; the material itself was cDNA or gDNA.

This CDR3 has 13 amino acids. Germline CDR1 is SEHNR and CDR2 is FQNEAQ (reference sequence). Original processing notes: By means of reference gene primer amplification, nucleated cell counts were estimated. Using immunoSEQ multiplex PCR, the repertoire was profiled, and TCRdb retains in-frame clones only, with some absent. Clone size and the V and J calls come from that table; the DNA yielded D and trimming. The sample consists of about 100,000 clones, around 84% of them appearing once. Material for sequencing was peripheral blood. The chain couples TRBV7-9 to TRBJ1-1; D may be TRBD1 (5 bases). The source of this sequence is a man aged 45-65 years with active or convalescent COVID-19. The CDR3 is CAVLGGSGTEAFF. In DNA form, the CDR3 reads TGTGCTGTTCTTGGGGGGAGTGGGACTGAAGCTTTCTTT.